A single sample gave rise to the 24 T cell receptor beta chains below, sequenced in a study of blood T cells in healthy people across ages. A J-beta primer mix and a sample-barcoded 5' primer were used in a second PCR of about 6 to 12 cycles. A single record per CDR3 protein comes from TCRdb applying MiXCR to the 5' RACE reads. The repertoire holds 600,000 or so distinct CDR3 sequences, with around 31% as singletons. Input material: blood. These receptor sequences come from a woman at least 80 years old in good health.

V and J are TRBV5-5 and TRBJ2-1, with D possibly TRBD1 on 5 matching bases. CDR3 length: 14 amino acids. The germline V and J ends were trimmed by 0 bases and 8 bases, with 12 bases remaining between them. From germline, CDR1 is SGHKS and CDR2 YYEKEE (reference sequence). The CDR3, as DNA: TGTGCCAGCAGCTTGGCCCCAGGGCCTCATGAGCAGTTCTTC. Translating it yields CASSLAPGPHEQFF.

CDR3 amino acids: CASSLADGPTDTQYF. The CDR3 DNA is TGTGCCAGCAGCTTAGCAGATGGACCCACAGATACGCAGTATTTT. The chain uses TRBV7-6 and TRBJ2-3; D is unclear. Deletions cut 0 bases from V and 2 bases from J, with 9 bases between. The CDR3 extends over 15 amino acids. Looked up from germline, CDR1 is SGHVS and CDR2 is FNYEAQ.

This clonotype has a count of ten or more. The V gene is TRBV6-5, the J gene TRBJ1-2; no clear D gene. This CDR3 contains 15 residues. Looked up from germline, CDR1 is MNHEY and CDR2 is SVGAGI. The V and J ends lost 6 bases and 8 bases respectively, with 22 bases between them. Here the CDR3 reads CASSVSPTSTRGYTF. CDR3 DNA: TGTGCCAGCAGCGTATCACCGACTTCAACGAGGGGCTACACCTTC.

The sample holds a few counts of this clonotype. Since a much larger clone is just one base distant, this may be a read error. This chain connects TRBV4-1 to TRBJ1-2; D perhaps matches TRBD1 (5 bases). V lost 4 bases and J 4 bases, leaving 13 bases between the germline ends. The CDR3 consists of 14 residues. Looked up from germline, CDR1 is MGHRA and CDR2 is YSYEKL. The CDR3 nucleotides read TGCGCCAGCAGCCGAGTGGAGGGGCCCTATGGCTACACCTTC. Amino acid sequence: CASSRVEGPYGYTF.

This clonotype has a count of ten or more. The chain has TRBV6-2 or TRBV6-3 and TRBJ2-5; 13 bases align to TRBD2. The CDR3 has 17 residues. V lost 8 bases to trimming and J lost 4 bases; unmatched junction nucleotides: 13. Per germline, CDR1 MNHEY and CDR2 SVGEGT. The CDR3 region has the DNA TGTGCCAGCCGAGAATCGACTAGCGGGGGGTACTTAGAGACCCAGTACTTC. The encoded protein is CASRESTSGGYLETQYF.

This clonotype has ten or more counts. The chain joins TRBV4-2 to TRBJ2-1, with 8 bases matching TRBD1. CDR3 length equals 15 residues. Looked up from germline, CDR1 is LGHNA and CDR2 is YNFKEQ. The junction had 3 bases not matched to a gene; V was cut back by 1 base and J by 4 bases. This CDR3 is CASSQGDRGYNEQFF. CDR3 DNA sequence: TGTGCCAGCAGCCAAGGTGACAGGGGTTACAATGAGCAGTTCTTC.

V gene TRBV10-3 combines with J gene TRBJ2-7; possibly TRBD1 for D (6 bases). Trimming removed 6 bases from V and 3 bases from J, with 21 bases in between. CDR1 is ENHRY, CDR2 SYGVKD, per germline. This CDR3 is built from 16 residues. CDR3 sequence reads: CAISGPTGSRDYEQYF. CDR3 sequence (DNA): TGTGCCATCAGCGGCCCTACAGGGAGTAGAGACTACGAGCAGTACTTC.

To note about this clonotype: One end of the junction is discordant with germline, which a read error may explain. The chain combines TRBV11-2 with TRBJ1-2, with a tentative D call TRBD1 (6 bases). Germline V gene sequence: CDR1 SGHAT, CDR2 FQNNGV. This CDR3 comprises 15 residues. This CDR3 is CAGSLSGRGYYGYTF. CDR3 coding DNA: TGTGCCGGCAGCTTAAGCGGCAGGGGATACTATGGCTACACCTTC.

This clonotype was seen more than once but under ten times. A clone one base away is much larger, so this may be a read error. The gene calls are TRBV4-1 and TRBJ2-1, with 8 positions matching TRBD1. The DNA matches TRBJ2-7 better at its end, which makes the J call doubtful. This CDR3 region has 15 residues. Germline values: CDR1 MGHRA, CDR2 YSYEKL. The CDR3 coding sequence is TGCGCCAGCAGCCATTTGGCTGACAGGGGCAATGAGCAGTACTTC. Its protein product is CASSHLADRGNEQYF.

As regards this clonotype: A read error is possible here, since a much larger clone lies one base away. This sequence joins TRBV30 and TRBJ1-2; no clear D. Germline-derived CDR1 and CDR2 are GTSNPN and SVGIG (reference sequence). The CDR3 has 10 residues. This CDR3 reads CAWSNAGCTF. The CDR3 nucleotides are TGTGCCTGGAGTAATGCTGGCTGCACCTTC.

This clonotype was picked up many times. The chain links TRBV7-2 to TRBJ1-1, with no clear D. From germline, CDR1 is SGHTA and CDR2 FQGNSA. The length of the CDR3 is 13 residues. The germline V and J ends were trimmed by 3 bases and 1 base, with 6 bases remaining between them. The CDR3 region is CASSFWGNTEAFF. The CDR3, as DNA: TGTGCCAGCAGCTTCTGGGGGAACACTGAAGCTTTCTTT.

This rearrangement joins TRBV5-1 to TRBJ1-3; the D is unclear. The CDR3 totals 14 residues. Germline V CDR1 and CDR2: SGHRS, YFSETQ. V gave up 1 base and J gave up 0 bases, with 5 bases separating them. Here the CDR3 reads CASSLMTSGNTIYF. The CDR3 DNA reads as TGCGCCAGCAGCTTGATGACCTCTGGAAACACCATATATTTT.

This chain links TRBV6-6 with TRBJ1-5; D possibly corresponds to TRBD1 (5 bases). There are 16 residues in the CDR3. Trimming shortened V by 6 bases and J by 4 bases, and 19 bases separated the two germline ends. Germline-derived CDR1 and CDR2 are MNHNY and SVGAGI (reference sequence). CDR3 DNA sequence: TGTGCCAGCAGCCCCTTGAGGGGAAGCCGAAATCAGCCCCAGCATTTT. It is translated as CASSPLRGSRNQPQHF.

This clonotype came up many times. The rearrangement uses TRBV20-1 and TRBJ2-7, with TRBD1 matching 7 bases. The V and J ends lost 5 bases and 0 bases, in that order; junction bases with no gene match: 4. This CDR3 comprises 13 residues. Germline lookup yields CDR1 DFQATT and CDR2 SNEGSKA (reference sequence). CDR3 nucleotide sequence: TGCAGTGCTGACAGGGCTAGCTCCTACGAGCAGTACTTC. This translates into CSADRASSYEQYF.

The J gene is TRBJ2-1, the V gene TRBV18, with 11 bases matching TRBD2. Germline loops: CDR1 KGHSH, CDR2 LQKENI. The CDR3 has 15 amino acids. With 3 bases clipped from V and 8 bases from J, the junction kept 6 bases outside the gene matches. The chain's CDR3 is CASSPLSGGAHEQFF. DNA for the CDR3: TGTGCCAGCTCACCCCTTAGCGGGGGGGCCCATGAGCAGTTCTTC.

This clonotype appeared many times. The genes are TRBV7-9 and TRBJ2-3, with D possibly TRBD1 on 5 matching bases. The CDR3 totals 16 residues. Germline V gene lookup returns CDR1 SEHNR and CDR2 FQNEAQ (reference sequence). The V end lost 3 bases, the J end lost 0 bases, and 13 bases lay between the germline ends. CDR3 sequence reads: CASSFGKGLSTDTQYF. DNA for the CDR3: TGTGCCAGCAGCTTTGGAAAGGGGCTTAGCACAGATACGCAGTATTTT. The whole variable domain, filled in from reference TRBV7-9 and TRBJ2-3, reads DTGVSQNPRHKITKRGQNVTFRCDPISEHNRLYWYRQTLGQGPEFLTYFQNEAQLEKSRLLSDRFSAERPKGSFSTLEIQRTEQGDSAMYLCASSFGKGLSTDTQYFGPGTRLTVL.

To note about this clonotype: Possible read error: a much larger clone is one base away. The chain joins TRBV30 to TRBJ2-3; D perhaps matches TRBD2 (6 bases). The V end was cut by 2 bases, the J end by 4 bases, with 10 bases between. This CDR3 has 13 residues. Germline values: CDR1 GTSNPN, CDR2 SVGIG (reference sequence). The CDR3 region is CAWSPWEADTQYF. CDR3 nucleotides: TGTGCCTGGAGTCCCTGGGAGGCAGATACGCAGTATTTT.

This clonotype was seen many times. Given a much more abundant clone one base away, this may be a read error. The chain couples TRBV6-2 or TRBV6-3 to TRBJ2-1; D is possibly TRBD2 (6 bases). The DNA matches TRBJ2-7 better at its end, which makes the J call doubtful. There are 16 residues in the CDR3. Per the germline V gene, CDR1 is MNHEY and CDR2 is SVGEGT. The CDR3 loop reads CASTVPGVRSYNEQYF. CDR3 nucleotides: TGTGCCAGCACCGTCCCGGGGGTTCGCTCCTACAATGAGCAGTACTTC.

This clonotype was seen at least ten times. This chain uses TRBV7-9 with TRBJ2-1; TRBD1 aligns across 11 bases. The V and J ends lost 6 bases and 2 bases, in that order; junction bases with no gene match: 6. This CDR3 spans 16 amino acids. The germline gives CDR1 SEHNR, CDR2 FQNEAQ (reference sequence). The CDR3 region is CASSPGTGGTYNEQFF. The CDR3 nucleotides are TGTGCCAGCAGTCCCGGGACAGGGGGGACCTACAATGAGCAGTTCTTC.

The chain carries TRBV5-4 and TRBJ2-1; 9 bases align to TRBD1. The CDR3 consists of 16 residues. The germline V gene encodes CDR1 SGHNT and CDR2 YYREEE (reference sequence). V was pared by 4 bases and J by 2 bases, with 7 bases of the junction left unmatched. This CDR3 reads CASSGNRGPTYNEQFF. As DNA, the CDR3 is TGTGCCAGCAGCGGAAACAGGGGGCCAACCTACAATGAGCAGTTCTTC.

This clonotype was seen at least ten times. The chain joins TRBV20-1 to TRBJ2-1; D perhaps matches TRBD1 (6 bases). The V end was cut by 0 bases, the J end by 6 bases, with 9 bases between. Per the germline V gene, CDR1 is DFQATT and CDR2 is SNEGSKA (reference sequence). The CDR3 length is 13 residues. CDR3 nucleotides: TGCAGTGCTAGAGAGGGGGCCCTCAATGAGCAGTTCTTC. Protein: CSAREGALNEQFF.

This clonotype was seen a handful of times. This rearrangement joins TRBV12-3 or TRBV12-4 to TRBJ1-1, with D perhaps TRBD1 (5 bases). The CDR3 is 14 amino acids. Between the trimmed V and J ends, which lost 5 bases and 5 bases, there was a span of 15 bases. The CDR3 nucleotides are TGTGCCAGCAGTCCACGACTGGGGGGAACTGAAGCTTTCTTT. Its protein product is CASSPRLGGTEAFF.

This clonotype has a handful of counts. CDR3 sequence reads: CASSVGSGDSYNSPLHF. CDR3 nucleotides: TGTGCCAGCAGCGTAGGAAGCGGGGACAGTTATAATTCACCCCTCCACTTT. The chain combines TRBV9 with TRBJ1-6, with 7 bases identical to TRBD1. The germline V gene encodes CDR1 SGDLS and CDR2 YYNGEE. After removal of 0 bases from V and 4 bases from J, the junction contained 7 bases not matched to a gene. The CDR3 loop spans 17 amino acids.

This sequence joins TRBV20-1 and TRBJ1-2; 7 nucleotides line up with TRBD1. V shed 6 bases and J 4 bases; nucleotides not matched to a gene: 11. CDR1 is DFQATT, CDR2 SNEGSKA, per germline (reference sequence). This CDR3 is built from 14 residues. The CDR3 bases are TGCAGTGCCTCTGGGGGGGACAGCCCCTATGGCTACACCTTC. This encodes CSASGGDSPYGYTF.